This T cell receptor beta chain was recorded in a study of T cell clones after liver transplantation. About the research overall: TCRbeta sequencing after a pre-transplant mixed lymphocyte reaction identified graft-donor-reactive clones, later tracked in post-transplant blood. General observations from the study: Circulating graft-donor-reactive CD4 TCRbeta sequences fell significantly post-transplant in 5 of 8 subjects. In a couple of subjects, few donor cells limited the measurable donor-reactive repertoire.

Trimming removed 4 bases from V and 4 bases from J, with 9 bases in between. In germline, CDR1 is SNHLY, CDR2 FYNNEI. The CDR3 is 13 residues long. Unstimulated PBMCs were sorted into CD3+CD4+ and CD3+CD8+ populations. Turning to this clone: Its antigen is not known.

Repertoires were generated with immunoSEQ multiplex PCR, while TCRdb's copy carries only in-frame clones and drops some. The sample contains around 70,000 clones, 92% of which appear only once. Sequenced material: CD4+ T cells from blood, taken less than 27 months after liver transplant. The chain joins TRBV2 to TRBJ2-3, with unresolved D. This TCR derives from a human patient who received a liver transplant. Some T cells may possibly be graft donor cells. CDR3 sequence reads: CASSVPGSDTQYF. CDR3 DNA sequence: TGTGCCAGCAGTGTACCGGGTTCAGATACGCAGTATTTT.